The 28 T cell receptor beta chains in this list originate from one sample, sequenced in a study of T-cell memory formation after mild COVID-19. MiXCR, applied by TCRdb to the 5' RACE reads, yields one record per CDR3 protein. There are around 410,000 distinct CDR3 sequences in the sample; 20% to 30% occur only once, and less than 15% lies in the top ten. The sequenced sample was PBMCs or a T cell subset sorted from them (not recorded which). The receptors shown here come from an adult woman who had mild COVID-19 (a few samples of this study predate the infection). Cell type and time point are not known.

This clonotype was detected only once. The chain carries TRBV18 and TRBJ1-5; D might be TRBD1 (5 bases). Per germline, CDR1 KGHSH and CDR2 LQKENI. This CDR3 has 12 amino acids. V lost 4 bases and J lost 6, with 7 bases in between. The CDR3 nucleotides are TGTGCCAGCTCACAGGGGATTCAGCCCCAGCATTTT. The encoded protein is CASSQGIQPQHF. The complete variable domain, with remaining parts taken from reference TRBV18 and TRBJ1-5, reads NAGVMQNPRHLVRRRGQEARLRCSPMKGHSHVYWYRQLPEEGLKFMVYLQKENIIDESGMPKERFSAEFPKEGPSILRIQQVVRGDSAAYFCASSQGIQPQHFGDGTRLSIL.

V gene TRBV15 combines with J gene TRBJ2-7, with D hard to call. Germline V CDR1 and CDR2: LNHNV, YYDKDF (reference sequence). This CDR3 contains 15 residues. V lost 4 bases to trimming and J lost 3 bases, with 16 bases between them. As DNA, the CDR3 is TGTGCCACCAGCATTTCCCGGGCCCCGGGCTACGAGCAGTACTTC. This translates into CATSISRAPGYEQYF.

The gene calls are TRBV7-9 and TRBJ1-1, with D possibly TRBD1 on 5 matching bases. CDR1 is SEHNR, CDR2 FQNEAQ, per germline (reference sequence). Trimming shortened V by 6 bases and J by 5 bases, and 13 bases separated the two germline ends. The CDR3 loop spans 13 amino acids. CDR3 region: CASRNQRQTEAFF. The CDR3 bases are TGTGCCAGCAGAAATCAAAGACAGACTGAAGCTTTCTTT.

This clonotype has only a few counts. The chain joins TRBV6-1 to TRBJ2-1, with 12 bases lining up with TRBD2. J was trimmed by 7 bases and V by 6 bases; bases with no gene match: 7. In germline, CDR1 is MNHNS, CDR2 SASEGT. This CDR3 spans 15 amino acids. The CDR3 loop is CASSQTSGSWNEQFF. The CDR3 bases are TGTGCCAGCAGCCAGACTAGCGGGAGTTGGAATGAGCAGTTCTTC.

In this sample, this clonotype turned up a few times. The CDR3 bases are TGCGCCAGCAGCTACGACCTGAACACCGGGGAGCTGTTTTTT. Encoded protein: CASSYDLNTGELFF. The chain couples TRBV5-1 to TRBJ2-2, with D hard to call. The CDR3 totals 14 residues. Germline V gives CDR1 SGHRS, CDR2 YFSETQ. V gave up 3 bases and J gave up 1 base, with 7 bases separating them.

This clonotype was seen only a few times. CDR3 nucleotides: TGTGCCAGCAGCTTAGCGCTAACGGCCATCGGGACCCAGTACTTC. It yields the protein CASSLALTAIGTQYF. This chain connects TRBV7-2 to TRBJ2-5; D is undetermined. V dropped 0 bases and J dropped 7 bases, with 15 bases sitting between them. Germline V lookup: CDR1 SGHTA, CDR2 FQGNSA. The CDR3 covers 15 residues.

The table lists this clonotype with a few counts. The chain uses TRBV11-2 and TRBJ2-5; the match to TRBD2 covers 8 bases. The germline CDR1 and CDR2 sequences are SGHAT and FQNNGV. This CDR3 is 16 amino acids long. Trimming took 6 bases from V and 2 from J; bases not matched to a gene: 11. DNA for the CDR3: TGTGCCAGCAGACGACCCGGGACTAGTCCTCAAGAGACCCAGTACTTC. Protein: CASRRPGTSPQETQYF.

This clonotype was seen a handful of times. The genes are TRBV6-4 and TRBJ2-1; 9 nucleotides line up with TRBD2. CDR1 is MRHNA and CDR2 is SNTAGT in the germline V gene. This CDR3 is built from 16 residues. V lost 2 bases and J lost 6; bases outside the gene matches: 8. In nucleotides, the CDR3 is TGTGCCAGCAGTGACCGGGGACTAGCCTCGCGCAATGAGCAGTTCTTC. Translating it yields CASSDRGLASRNEQFF.

This clonotype was picked up a small number of times. The chain recombines TRBV10-3 with TRBJ2-7; the D is unclear. Trimming shortened V by 5 bases and J by 2 bases, and 7 bases separated the two germline ends. The CDR3 spans 12 residues. Germline V CDR1 and CDR2: ENHRY, SYGVKD. The DNA for the CDR3 is TGTGCCATCAGTATTGCAACCTACGAGCAGTACTTC. Its protein is CAISIATYEQYF.

This clonotype has just a few counts. The rearrangement uses TRBV5-6 and TRBJ1-1, with TRBD1 identical over 7 bases. The CDR3 consists of 16 residues. Germline CDR1 is SGHDT and CDR2 is YYEEEE. V lost 3 bases, J lost 5 bases, and 13 bases stayed unmatched. The CDR3 loop is CASSSTTGTVRTEAFF. The CDR3 DNA reads TGTGCCAGCAGCTCAACAACCGGGACAGTAAGAACTGAAGCTTTCTTT.

This clonotype was found many times. This chain connects TRBV3-1 to TRBJ2-7; TRBD1 is a possible D gene (6 bases). The V gene lost 10 bases and the J gene lost 1 base, with 14 bases spanning the gap. From germline, CDR1 is LGHDT and CDR2 YNNKEL (reference sequence). CDR3 length: 13 amino acids. The CDR3 bases are TGTGCCACCCCGCTAGGACAGTCCTACGAGCAGTACTTC. Residues: CATPLGQSYEQYF.

The rearrangement links TRBV28 to TRBJ2-6; 7 bases align to TRBD1. V was clipped by 8 bases and J by 2 bases; unmatched bases: 3. The CDR3 length is 14 residues. CDR1 is MDHEN, CDR2 SYDVKM, per germline. Written as DNA, the CDR3 is TGTGCCAGCTTGCAGGGGGCTGGGGCCAACGTCCTGACTTTC. Translation gives CASLQGAGANVLTF.

A remark on this clonotype: The junction departs from germline at one end; a sequencing error may be responsible. CDR3 sequence (DNA): TGTGCCAGCAGTTACGACCCCCGGACAGGGGGCCACCCCTATGGCCACACCTTC. Protein product: CASSYDPRTGGHPYGHTF. V is TRBV6-2 or TRBV6-3 and J is TRBJ1-2; TRBD1 matches at 11 bases. The germline V gene has CDR1 MNHEY and CDR2 SVGEGT. CDR3 length: 18 residues.

The V gene is TRBV7-2, the J gene TRBJ1-5; D is unclear. The CDR3 runs 14 residues. Trimming removed 1 base at V and 0 bases at J, with 4 bases between. CDR1 and CDR2 (germline): SGHTA, FQGNSA. CDR3 protein: CASSLGISNQPQHF. CDR3 coding DNA: TGTGCCAGCAGCTTAGGGATTAGCAATCAGCCCCAGCATTTT.

This clonotype came up a few times. CDR3 sequence: CATTGRTPYEQYF. The CDR3 region has the DNA TGTGCCACCACGGGACGGACTCCCTACGAGCAGTACTTC. The V gene is TRBV2, the J gene TRBJ2-7; the D call may be TRBD1 or TRBD2 (5 bases each). The CDR3 loop spans 13 amino acids. Germline values: CDR1 SNHLY, CDR2 FYNNEI. V was cut by 10 bases and J by 2 bases, with 15 bases left in between. The variable domain in full, completed from reference TRBV2 and TRBJ2-7, reads EPEVTQTPSHQVTQMGQEVILRCVPISNHLYFYWYRQILGQKVEFLVSFYNNEISEKSEIFDDQFSVERPDGSNFTLKIRSTKLEDSAMYFCATTGRTPYEQYFGPGTRLTVT.

This clonotype came up many times. The chain joins TRBV7-2 to TRBJ1-5; the D gene is possibly TRBD1 (5 bases). The CDR3 extends over 13 amino acids. Between the trimmed V and J ends, which lost 4 bases and 2 bases, there was a span of 6 bases. Germline assignment: CDR1 SGHTA and CDR2 FQGNSA. Here the CDR3 DNA reads TGTGCCAGCAGCTCCAGGGGCAATCAGCCCCAGCATTTT. This encodes CASSSRGNQPQHF. Filled out from reference TRBV7-2 and TRBJ1-5, the complete variable domain reads GAGVSQSPSNKVTEKGKDVELRCDPISGHTALYWYRQSLGQGLEFLIYFQGNSAPDKSGLPSDRFSAERTGGSVSTLTIQRTQQEDSAVYLCASSSRGNQPQHFGDGTRLSIL.

This chain joins TRBV12-3 or TRBV12-4 and TRBJ2-7; 8 bases are a match to TRBD1. The CDR3 loop spans 11 amino acids. With 3 bases clipped from V and 9 bases from J, the junction kept 1 base outside the gene matches. CDR3: CASSLGTGQYF. In DNA form, the CDR3 reads TGTGCCAGCAGTTTGGGGACAGGGCAGTACTTC.

The sample holds a few counts of this clonotype. This chain links TRBV6-5 with TRBJ2-3; D unresolved. CDR1 MNHEY and CDR2 SVGAGI come from the germline V gene. This CDR3 comprises 15 residues. The V end was cut by 3 bases, the J end by 1 base, with 11 bases between. CDR3 sequence (DNA): TGTGCCAGCAGTTATGGGGTTCAGGGCACAGATACGCAGTATTTT. It codes for CASSYGVQGTDTQYF.

The gene calls are TRBV15 and TRBJ2-1; weak D call: TRBD2 (5 bases). This CDR3 has 13 amino acids. Germline loops: CDR1 LNHNV, CDR2 YYDKDF (reference sequence). V lost 3 bases, J lost 6 bases, and 9 bases lay in between. CDR3 sequence reads: CATSSSVRNEQFF. In nucleotides, the CDR3 is TGTGCCACCAGCAGTAGCGTGCGCAATGAGCAGTTCTTC.

This clonotype has only a few counts. The J gene is TRBJ2-7, the V gene TRBV24-1, with D uncertain. Germline CDR1 reads KGHDR; CDR2 reads SFDVKD. There are 18 residues in the CDR3. Trimming removed 4 bases from V and 3 bases from J, with 24 bases in between. In DNA, the CDR3 is TGTGCCACCAGTGACGGAACCCCGGACCCGCCGGATGGCTACGAGCAGTACTTC. Translation: CATSDGTPDPPDGYEQYF.

The J gene is TRBJ1-6, the V gene TRBV20-1; 10 bases align to TRBD1. Germline trimming cut 0 bases from V and 10 bases from J; bases unmatched to any gene: 3. This CDR3 is built from 14 residues. Germline assignment: CDR1 DFQATT and CDR2 SNEGSKA (reference sequence). CDR3: CSAREDRGISPLHF. The CDR3 DNA reads TGCAGTGCTAGAGAGGACAGGGGGATCTCACCCCTCCACTTT.

The chain combines TRBV9 with TRBJ2-7; no definite D call. The V and J ends lost 0 bases and 3 bases respectively, with 16 bases between them. The CDR3 totals 16 residues. Germline V gene sequence: CDR1 SGDLS, CDR2 YYNGEE. CDR3 loop: CASSVDIGSELYEQYF. CDR3 coding DNA: TGTGCCAGCAGCGTAGACATAGGAAGCGAGCTCTACGAGCAGTACTTC. Using reference TRBV9 and TRBJ2-7 for the parts outside the CDR3, the full variable domain is DSGVTQTPKHLITATGQRVTLRCSPRSGDLSVYWYQQSLDQGLQFLIQYYNGEERAKGNILERFSAQQFPDLHSELNLSSLELGDSALYFCASSVDIGSELYEQYFGPGTRLTVT.

The chain recombines TRBV27 with TRBJ2-5, with D hard to call. Trimming took 2 bases from V and 7 from J, leaving 11 bases between them. The CDR3 spans 13 residues. Germline V gene data show CDR1 as MNHEY and CDR2 as SMNVEV (reference sequence). As DNA, the CDR3 is TGTGCCAGCAGTTTAGTCATGCATGGGACCCAGTACTTC. As protein: CASSLVMHGTQYF.

The chain employs TRBV10-3 and TRBJ2-5; 7 bases fit TRBD1. This CDR3 is 15 amino acids long. Losses at the gene ends were 6 bases for V and 2 bases for J; bases not matched to a gene: 9. Germline lookup yields CDR1 ENHRY and CDR2 SYGVKD. The DNA for the CDR3 is TGTGCCATCAGGGATCCATCAGGGGGACAAGAGACCCAGTACTTC. Its translation is CAIRDPSGGQETQYF.

The gene calls are TRBV13 and TRBJ2-1, with 9 nucleotides matching TRBD2. V trimming: 1 base; J trimming: 4 bases; junction bases outside the gene matches: 8. The CDR3 is 17 amino acids. The germline gives CDR1 PRHDT, CDR2 FYEKMQ (reference sequence). CDR3 in DNA: TGTGCCAGCAGCTTAGTGGTTAGCGGGAGAGGATACAATGAGCAGTTCTTC. Residues: CASSLVVSGRGYNEQFF.

The chain has TRBV19 and TRBJ2-5; no firm D call. The CDR3 has 12 residues. The V gene lost 4 bases and the J gene lost 3 bases, with 6 bases spanning the gap. CDR1 LNHDA and CDR2 SQIVND come from the germline V gene (reference sequence). The CDR3 DNA reads TGTGCCAGTAGTAAATGGGAAGAGACCCAGTACTTC. Its translation is CASSKWEETQYF.

This chain joins TRBV5-1 and TRBJ2-1, with D perhaps matching TRBD1 or TRBD2 (7 bases each). This CDR3 is 12 amino acids long. From germline, CDR1 is SGHRS and CDR2 YFSETQ. V lost 7 bases, J lost 7 bases, and 12 bases lay in between. CDR3 residues: CASQGGGNEQFF. The CDR3 nucleotides are TGCGCCAGCCAGGGGGGAGGGAATGAGCAGTTCTTC.

V is TRBV29-1 and J is TRBJ2-1; the D gene could be TRBD1 or TRBD2 (6 bases each). Trimming removed 8 bases from V and 3 bases from J, with 11 bases in between. The CDR3 extends over 12 amino acids. CDR1 is SQVTM and CDR2 is ANQGSEA in the germline V gene. The CDR3 DNA follows: TGCAGCTGCGGAGGGGGCTACAATGAGCAGTTCTTC. Translation gives CSCGGGYNEQFF.